This T cell receptor beta chain derives from a study of a mutant IDH1 vaccine in newly diagnosed glioma. Study background: Treated patients were around 62% male, approximately 38% female, mean age approximately 41 years. Notes on the study in general: Detectable vaccine-induced immune responses arose in around 92% of patients.

Time point noted: week 35, safety follow-up. What each vaccine dose contained was 300 ug of mutant IDH1 20-mer peptide, accompanied by topical imiquimod. Generated by immunoSEQ multiplex PCR, the TCRdb table keeps only in-frame clones and is missing some. This table holds fewer than 45,000 clones, under 90% found once. There are 16 residues in the CDR3. Deletions cut 3 bases from V and 5 bases from J, with 17 bases between. Germline CDR1 SGHTA, CDR2 FQGNSA. This clone was seen once. No antigen is known for it. The sequencing used PBMCs, collected from a glioma patient whose treatment included an IDH1 peptide vaccine. This TCR was recovered from a woman aged 40-49 years with glioma. Some clones in this sample may be carry-over from other donors' samples. The chain is built from TRBV7-2 and TRBJ2-1, with D possibly being TRBD2 (7 bases). The CDR3 loop reads CASSFPSGTTHNEQFF. Here the CDR3 DNA reads TGTGCCAGCAGCTTCCCAAGCGGGACAACCCACAATGAGCAGTTCTTC.